The 9 T cell receptor beta chains listed next were all sequenced from one sample in a study of cytomegalovirus exposure and HLA in healthy donors. TCRdb keeps only in-frame clones here, not all; method: immunoSEQ multiplex PCR. Of about 120,000 clones in the sample, about nine tenths are singletons; the top ten hold roughly 2%. Sample: PBMCs. These receptor sequences come from a woman between 18 and 29 years old in good health and CMV-seronegative.

The J gene is TRBJ2-3, the V gene TRBV5-1; D perhaps matches TRBD1 (7 bases). The germline CDR1 and CDR2 sequences are SGHRS and YFSETQ. The CDR3 covers 14 residues. V was pared by 5 bases and J by 1 base, with 11 bases between. The CDR3 nucleotides read TGCGCCAGCAGTGGCGGGACAGGCACAGATACGCAGTATTTT. It is translated as CASSGGTGTDTQYF.

The genes are TRBV5-1 and TRBJ2-7; 13 nucleotides align to TRBD2. V shed 1 base and J 4 bases; nucleotides not matched to a gene: 11. From germline, CDR1 is SGHRS and CDR2 YFSETQ. This CDR3 region has 18 residues. The CDR3 sequence is CASSLSPGLAGVGYEQYF. The CDR3 nucleotides read TGCGCCAGCAGCTTGAGTCCCGGACTAGCGGGAGTTGGGTACGAGCAGTACTTC.

The chain recombines TRBV5-4 with TRBJ2-1, with D possibly being TRBD1 (5 bases). Trimming stripped 7 bases from V and 0 bases from J, with 8 bases between. The CDR3 is made up of 13 amino acids. CDR1 and CDR2 (germline): SGHNT, YYREEE (reference sequence). The CDR3 coding sequence is TGTGCCAGCGTGACAGACTCCTACAATGAGCAGTTCTTC. Translating gives CASVTDSYNEQFF. Drawing the rest from reference TRBV5-4 and TRBJ2-1, the complete variable domain is ETGVTQSPTHLIKTRGQQVTLRCSSQSGHNTVSWYQQALGQGPQFIFQYYREEENGRGNFPPRFSGLQFPNYSSELNVNALELDDSALYLCASVTDSYNEQFFGPGTRLTVL.

V gene TRBV23-1 combines with J gene TRBJ2-7, with 8 bases identical to TRBD2. TRBV23-1 is an ORF, and what it does is uncertain. This CDR3 has 19 residues. Losses at the gene ends were 6 bases for V and 8 bases for J; bases not matched to a gene: 27. This chain's CDR3 is CASSPTPAFEAGAIFQQYF. CDR3 nucleotides: TGCGCCAGCAGCCCTACTCCCGCCTTTGAAGCGGGAGCCATATTCCAGCAGTACTTC.

The chain uses TRBV27 and TRBJ2-7; perhaps TRBD2 as D (5 bases). Germline V gene lookup returns CDR1 MNHEY and CDR2 SMNVEV (reference sequence). V shed 6 bases and J shed 2 bases, with 20 bases lying between them. The CDR3 has 16 residues. DNA for the CDR3: TGTGCCAGCAGCCCAACGGGATTAAGACGAACCTACGAGCAGTACTTC. It encodes CASSPTGLRRTYEQYF.

The chain employs TRBV28 and TRBJ2-7, with 11 bases matching TRBD2. With V trimmed by 4 bases and J by 5 bases, 7 bases remained unmatched. CDR1 is MDHEN and CDR2 is SYDVKM in the germline V gene. The CDR3 runs 15 residues. The CDR3 here is CASSSRLAGFDEQYF. CDR3 DNA sequence: TGTGCCAGCAGTTCGAGACTAGCGGGGTTTGACGAGCAGTACTTC. The full variable domain, rest sourced from reference TRBV28 and TRBJ2-7, is DVKVTQSSRYLVKRTGEKVFLECVQDMDHENMFWYRQDPGLGLRLIYFSYDVKMKEKGDIPEGYSVSREKKERFSLILESASTNQTSMYLCASSSRLAGFDEQYFGPGTRLTVT.

The genes are TRBV7-2 and TRBJ2-2, with 8 nucleotides matching TRBD1. The CDR3 has 15 amino acids. The J segment lost 4 bases and the V segment lost 5 bases, leaving 6 bases of the junction unmatched. Germline CDR1 is SGHTA and CDR2 is FQGNSA. The CDR3: CASSARTGTTGELFF. Here the CDR3 DNA reads TGTGCCAGCAGCGCTCGGACAGGGACCACCGGGGAGCTGTTTTTT.

The V and J genes are TRBV27 and TRBJ2-3; tentatively, D is TRBD1 (6 bases). This CDR3 is 15 amino acids long. Deletions cut 4 bases from V and 5 bases from J, with 16 bases between. Germline lookup yields CDR1 MNHEY and CDR2 SMNVEV (reference sequence). The CDR3 sequence: CASSSEGAGVDTQYF. The CDR3 DNA sequence: TGTGCCAGCAGTTCCGAGGGCGCAGGGGTAGATACGCAGTATTTT.

The chain joins TRBV19 to TRBJ2-5; TRBD2 is a possible D gene (5 bases). Germline CDR1 and CDR2: LNHDA and SQIVND (reference sequence). This CDR3 region has 14 residues. V gave up 3 bases and J gave up 2 bases, with 10 bases separating them. The CDR3: CASSMFGRQETQYF. DNA of the CDR3: TGTGCCAGTAGTATGTTTGGGAGACAAGAGACCCAGTACTTC.